The rows below give T cell receptor beta chains drawn from one sample of a study of blood T cell repertoires in COVID-19. Assay: immunoSEQ multiplex PCR; the TCRdb copy retains only in-frame clones and omits some. The sample lists over 120,000 clones, roughly nine tenths seen once, with around 1.5% in the top ten. Sequencing was performed on peripheral blood. All receptors come from a human donor in a cohort sampled during active COVID-19. The CDR3 runs from the conserved cysteine through the conserved F or W. D genes are given only for firm matches. For some rows the clone size is stated as once, few or many, or as a class when expanded; others skip it.

-,TRBV7-2,TRBJ2-6,-,TGTGCCAGCAGCCTCCGGGCCAACGTCCTGACTTTC,CASSLRANVLTF
-,TRBV7-9,TRBJ2-1,-,TGTGCCAGCAGCTTAACACAGGTGGAGCGGTTCTTC,CASSLTQVERFF
-,TRBV6-5,TRBJ1-1,-,TGTGCCAGCAGGATTAGACGGGACACTGAAGCTTTCTTT,CASRIRRDTEAFF
-,TRBV29-1,TRBJ1-2,-,TGCAGCGTTCTACAGGGTGTGGGCTACACCTTC,CSVLQGVGYTF
TRBD1,TRBV6-5,TRBJ1-6,-,TGTGCCAGCAGACCTACCGGGACAGTTAATTCACCCCTCCACTTT,CASRPTGTVNSPLHF
-,TRBV19,TRBJ1-1,-,TGTGCCAGTAGTTCCACAGGGAACACTGAAGCTTTCTTT,CASSSTGNTEAFF
TRBD1,TRBV5-4,TRBJ2-3,-,TGTGCCAGCAGCCAACCAGGGGGTCGGGCAGATACGCAGTATTTT,CASSQPGGRADTQYF
TRBD2,TRBV9,TRBJ2-2,-,TGTGCCAGCAGCGTAGTTGGCGGGGGGAACACCGGGGAGCTGTTTTTT,CASSVVGGGNTGELFF
-,TRBV7-9,TRBJ2-5,-,TGTGCCAGTAGCGAGGAGACCCAGTACTTC,CASSEETQYF
TRBD2,TRBV6-5,TRBJ2-5,-,TGTGCCAGCGGGACGGGGGGCCAAGAGACCCAGTACTTC,CASGTGGQETQYF
-,TRBV5-1,TRBJ1-1,-,TGCGCCAGCAGTAGGGGCCCATATGGCACTGAAGCTTTCTTT,CASSRGPYGTEAFF
-,TRBV6-6,TRBJ1-1,-,TGTGCCAGCAGTGACGGGAGGATCGAAGCCGAAGCTTTCTTT,CASSDGRIEAEAFF
TRBD2,TRBV5-4,TRBJ2-3,-,TGTGCCAGCAGCTTTAGTGTACTAGCGACAGATACGCAGTATTTT,CASSFSVLATDTQYF
TRBD1,TRBV6-4,TRBJ2-1,-,TGTGCCAGCAGTCCCGGGACAGGGGGCATGGGTGAGCAGTTCTTC,CASSPGTGGMGEQFF
-,TRBV12-5,TRBJ1-4,-,TGTGCTAGTGGTTTGTCTCACACCGAAAAACTGTTTTTT,CASGLSHTEKLFF
TRBD1,TRBV19,TRBJ2-5,-,TGTGCCAGTAGTATCGGACAGGGGACCTATCAGACCCAGTACTTC,CASSIGQGTYQTQYF
-,TRBV5-1,TRBJ1-5,-,TGCGCCAGCAGCTTTTCGGGGGATAGCAATCAGCCCCAGCATTTT,CASSFSGDSNQPQHF
TRBD1,TRBV5-1,TRBJ2-7,-,TGCGCCAGCAGGGCCGGGACAGGACTCTACGAGCAGTACTTC,CASRAGTGLYEQYF
-,TRBV5-1,TRBJ2-5,-,TGCGCCAGCAGCTTGGTAGGGGCCAGGGAGGCCGAAGAGACCCAGTACTTC,CASSLVGAREAEETQYF
-,TRBV6-5,TRBJ2-5,-,TGTGCCAGCAGACTGGACAAGGGGTTGGAGACCCAGTACTTC,CASRLDKGLETQYF
-,TRBV5-1,TRBJ1-4,-,TGCGCCAGCAGCGAGACAGTAACTAATGAAAAACTGTTTTTT,CASSETVTNEKLFF
-,TRBV6-5,TRBJ1-2,once,TGTGCCAGCCAGTCTAACTATGGCTACACCTTC,CASQSNYGYTF
TRBD2,TRBV19,TRBJ2-7,-,TGTGCCAGTAGAGTGACAGCGGGGGGTAGCTCCTACGAGCAGTACTTC,CASRVTAGGSSYEQYF
-,TRBV6-5,TRBJ1-6,-,TGTGCCAGCCGACGGGACTCATATAATTCACCCCTCCACTTT,CASRRDSYNSPLHF
-,TRBV27,TRBJ2-3,-,TGTGCCAGCAGTTTCGTAGGGGGGGGCGATACGCAGTATTTT,CASSFVGGGDTQYF
-,TRBV7-9,TRBJ1-4,few,TGTGCCAGCAGGCGGGACCGCGCTAATGAAAAACTGTTTTTT,CASRRDRANEKLFF
-,TRBV2,TRBJ2-7,-,TGTGCCAGCAGGGGACTGGGGTACTACGAGCAGTACTTC,CASRGLGYYEQYF
-,TRBV7-9,TRBJ2-5,-,TGTGCCAGCAGCACCCCAGTAGGCGGTGGGGAGACCCAGTACTTC,CASSTPVGGGETQYF
-,TRBV18,TRBJ2-6,-,TGTGCCAGCTCGCGTTCAGGGACTGGGGCCAACGTCCTGACTTTC,CASSRSGTGANVLTF
-,TRBV6-6,TRBJ1-2,-,TGTGCCAGCAGTTACCATGGACTCCGGGGTATTGGCTACACCTTC,CASSYHGLRGIGYTF
-,TRBV5-3,TRBJ1-2,-,TGTGCCAGAAGCTTCCCGTCCTCGATCCGGGGGAACTATGGCTACACCTTC,CARSFPSSIRGNYGYTF
-,TRBV21-1,TRBJ2-5,-,TGTGCCAGTCCGATACAGGGGCAAGAGACCCAGTACTTC,CASPIQGQETQYF
-,TRBV9,TRBJ1-2,-,TGTGCCAGCAGCGTACGAGCGGGTTTTGGCTACACCTTC,CASSVRAGFGYTF
-,TRBV3-1/TRBV3-2,TRBJ1-6,-,TGTGCCAGCAGCCAAGATGGTAGTCGGGGGGGGAATTCACCCCTCCACTTT,CASSQDGSRGGNSPLHF
TRBD2,TRBV5-1,TRBJ2-4,-,TGCGCCAGCAGCTGGACTAGCGGGGGGGCGAGTCTGTCAAACATTCAGTACTTC,CASSWTSGGASLSNIQYF
-,TRBV5-1,TRBJ1-6,-,TGCGCCAGCAGCTTCAGGGACTCCTATAATTCACCCCTCCACTTT,CASSFRDSYNSPLHF
TRBD2,TRBV19,TRBJ2-1,-,TGTGCCAGTAGTAAATTAGCGGGGGGGACGTCCTACAATGAGCAGTTCTTC,CASSKLAGGTSYNEQFF
TRBD1,TRBV9,TRBJ1-1,-,TGTGCCAGCAGTACGACAGGGGCCCACGACAATGAAGCTTTCTTT,CASSTTGAHDNEAFF
TRBD1,TRBV10-3,TRBJ2-1,-,TGTGCCATCAGCACCGGGACAGCGTACAATGAGCAGTTCTTC,CAISTGTAYNEQFF
-,TRBV5-4,TRBJ1-2,-,TGTGCCAGCAGCTTGGGGAATCAGGGAAACTATGGCTACACCTTC,CASSLGNQGNYGYTF
TRBD1,TRBV5-8,TRBJ2-3,-,TGTGCCAGCAGCCGAATTACAGGGGGCGGCACAGATACGCAGTATTTT,CASSRITGGGTDTQYF
TRBD1,TRBV19,TRBJ1-3,-,TGTGCCTCAACGAAACCGACAGGGGGATCTGGAAACACCATATATTTT,CASTKPTGGSGNTIYF
TRBD1,TRBV9,TRBJ1-2,few,TGTGCCAGCAGCGTCGGACAGGGGCCCTATGGCTACACCTTC,CASSVGQGPYGYTF
-,TRBV4-2,TRBJ2-7,-,TGTGCCAGCAGCCAACAAGGAGCATACGAGCAGTACTTC,CASSQQGAYEQYF
TRBD2,TRBV14,TRBJ2-7,-,TGTGCCAGCAGAAGACTAGCGGGGGGTTCTTACGAGCAGTACTTC,CASRRLAGGSYEQYF
TRBD1,TRBV7-9,TRBJ2-1,-,TGTGCCAGCAGCTTAGCCGGGACAGGGGGCAATGAGCAGTTCTTC,CASSLAGTGGNEQFF
TRBD1,TRBV6-4,TRBJ2-1,-,TGTGCCAGCAGTGACTCCGGGACAGGGGTCAATGAGCAGTTCTTC,CASSDSGTGVNEQFF
-,TRBV6-6,TRBJ2-7,few,TGTGCCAGCAGTTACTCCCGCTACGAGCAGTACTTC,CASSYSRYEQYF
-,TRBV5-5,TRBJ2-2,-,TGTGCCAGCAGCTTGGGTACAGGGATCCGGGAGCTGTTTTTT,CASSLGTGIRELFF
-,TRBV2,TRBJ1-2,-,TGTGCCAGCAGTGAACAGGGTGGTTGGGGGGGCATCTATGGCTACACCTTC,CASSEQGGWGGIYGYTF
TRBD1,TRBV9,TRBJ2-4,-,TGTGCCAGCAGCGTAGCAGGTCAGGGGGCCCACATTCAGTACTTC,CASSVAGQGAHIQYF